What follows is one TCR beta chain and its context. V was shortened by 4 bases and J by 4 bases, with 14 bases between the two germline ends. Germline V lookup: CDR1 LGHDT, CDR2 YNNKEL (reference sequence). The CDR3 has 14 amino acids. This sample is part of a study of blood T cell repertoires in COVID-19. Turning to the study itself: The samples span acute and convalescent COVID-19 from the United States, Italy and Spain. T cells, B-cell-depleted T cells, or PBMCs provided the cDNA or gDNA that served as material.

As handled by the study authors: Amplification of reference gene primers was used by the study to estimate nucleated cell counts. Produced via immunoSEQ multiplex PCR; TCRdb's table is partial and in-frame only. From that table come the V and J calls and clone size; the DNA was used to work out D and trimming. The profile covers around 170,000 clones, with about 82% appearing a single time and around 6.6% taken by the ten largest. The clonotype was recovered from a man between 50 and 59 years old with active or convalescent COVID-19. Sample: peripheral blood. The J gene is TRBJ2-7, the V gene TRBV3-1 (or the pseudogene TRBV3-2), with D possibly being TRBD2 (6 bases). CDR3 in DNA: TGTGCCAGCAGCCGACTCGGGACTGGGTACGAGCAGTACTTC. Protein sequence: CASSRLGTGYEQYF.